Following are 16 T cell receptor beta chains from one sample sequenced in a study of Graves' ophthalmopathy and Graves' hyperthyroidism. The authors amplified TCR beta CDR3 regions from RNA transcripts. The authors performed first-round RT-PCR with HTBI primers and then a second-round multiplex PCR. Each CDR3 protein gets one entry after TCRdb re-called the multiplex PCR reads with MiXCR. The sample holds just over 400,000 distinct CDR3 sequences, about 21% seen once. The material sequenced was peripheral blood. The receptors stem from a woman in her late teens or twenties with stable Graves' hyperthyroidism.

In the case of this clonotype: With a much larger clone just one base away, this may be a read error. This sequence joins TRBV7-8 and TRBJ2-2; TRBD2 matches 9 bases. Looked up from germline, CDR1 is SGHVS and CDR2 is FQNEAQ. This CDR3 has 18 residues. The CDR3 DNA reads TGTGCCAGCAGCTTTTGGCTAGCGGGATATTCGAACACCGGGGAGCCGTTTTTT. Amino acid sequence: CASSFWLAGYSNTGEPFF. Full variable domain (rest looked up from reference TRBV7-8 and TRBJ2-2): GAGVSQSPRYKVAKRGQDVALRCDPISGHVSLFWYQQALGQGPEFLTYFQNEAQLDKSGLPSDRFFAERPEGSVSTLKIQRTQQEDSAVYLCASSFWLAGYSNTGEPFFGEGSRLTVL.

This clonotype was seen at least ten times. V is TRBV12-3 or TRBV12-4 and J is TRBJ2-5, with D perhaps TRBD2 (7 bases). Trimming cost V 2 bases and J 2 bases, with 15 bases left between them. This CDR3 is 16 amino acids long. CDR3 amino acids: CASSLWGGRAQETQYF. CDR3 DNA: TGTGCCAGCAGTTTATGGGGGGGGCGCGCACAAGAGACCCAGTACTTC.

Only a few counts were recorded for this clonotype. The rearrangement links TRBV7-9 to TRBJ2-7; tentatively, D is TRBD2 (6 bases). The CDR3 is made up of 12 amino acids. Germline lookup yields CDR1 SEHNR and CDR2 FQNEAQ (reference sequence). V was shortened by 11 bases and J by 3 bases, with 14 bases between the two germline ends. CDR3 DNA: TGTGCCGTACCGGGAGCAGACTACGAGCAGTACTTC. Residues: CAVPGADYEQYF.

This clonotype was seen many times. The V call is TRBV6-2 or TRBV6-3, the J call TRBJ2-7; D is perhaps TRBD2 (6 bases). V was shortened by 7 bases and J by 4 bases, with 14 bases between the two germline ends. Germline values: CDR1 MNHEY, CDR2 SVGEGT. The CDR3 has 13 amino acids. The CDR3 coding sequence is TGTGCCAGCACCCAGACTAGTAATTACGAGCAGTACTTC. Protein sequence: CASTQTSNYEQYF.

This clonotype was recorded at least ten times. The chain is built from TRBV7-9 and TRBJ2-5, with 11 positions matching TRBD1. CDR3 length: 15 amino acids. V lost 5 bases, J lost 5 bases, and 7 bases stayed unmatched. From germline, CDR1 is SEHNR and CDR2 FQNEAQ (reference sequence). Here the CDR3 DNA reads TGTGCCAGCAGCCTCGGACAGGGGGCTAGGGAGACCCAGTACTTC. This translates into CASSLGQGARETQYF. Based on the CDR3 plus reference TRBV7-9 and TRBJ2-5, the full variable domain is DTGVSQNPRHKITKRGQNVTFRCDPISEHNRLYWYRQTLGQGPEFLTYFQNEAQLEKSRLLSDRFSAERPKGSFSTLEIQRTEQGDSAMYLCASSLGQGARETQYFGPGTRLLVL.

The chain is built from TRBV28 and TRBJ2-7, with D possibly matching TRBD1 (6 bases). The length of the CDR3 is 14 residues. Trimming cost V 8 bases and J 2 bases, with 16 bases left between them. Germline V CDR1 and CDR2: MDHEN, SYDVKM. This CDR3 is CASGGRALAYEQYF. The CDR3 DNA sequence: TGTGCCAGCGGGGGCAGGGCTCTCGCCTACGAGCAGTACTTC.

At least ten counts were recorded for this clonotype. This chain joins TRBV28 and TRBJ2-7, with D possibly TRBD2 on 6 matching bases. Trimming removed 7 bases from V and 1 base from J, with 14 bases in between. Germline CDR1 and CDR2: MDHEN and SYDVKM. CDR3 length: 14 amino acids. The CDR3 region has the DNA TGTGCCAGCAATCCGGGAGTCATTTCCTACGAGCAGTACTTC. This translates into CASNPGVISYEQYF.

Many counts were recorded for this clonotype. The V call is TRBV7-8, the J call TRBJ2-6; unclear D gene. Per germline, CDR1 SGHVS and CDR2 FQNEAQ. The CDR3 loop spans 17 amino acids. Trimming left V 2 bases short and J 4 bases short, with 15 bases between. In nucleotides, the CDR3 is TGTGCCAGCAGCTTATTACAGTCGGTTCAAGGGGCCAACGTCCTGACTTTC. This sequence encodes CASSLLQSVQGANVLTF.

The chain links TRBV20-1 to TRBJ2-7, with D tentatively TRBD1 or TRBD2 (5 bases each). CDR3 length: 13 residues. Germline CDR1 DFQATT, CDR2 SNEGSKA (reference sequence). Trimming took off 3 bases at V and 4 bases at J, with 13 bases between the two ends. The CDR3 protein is CSARGVYLYEQYF. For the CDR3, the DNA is TGCAGTGCTAGGGGGGTCTATCTATACGAGCAGTACTTC.

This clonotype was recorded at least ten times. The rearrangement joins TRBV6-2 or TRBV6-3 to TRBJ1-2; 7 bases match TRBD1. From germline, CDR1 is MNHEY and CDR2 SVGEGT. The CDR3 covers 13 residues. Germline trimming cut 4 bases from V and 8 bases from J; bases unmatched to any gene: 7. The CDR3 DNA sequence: TGTGCCAGCAGTTCCCGACAGGGCCGGGGCTACACCTTC. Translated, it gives CASSSRQGRGYTF.

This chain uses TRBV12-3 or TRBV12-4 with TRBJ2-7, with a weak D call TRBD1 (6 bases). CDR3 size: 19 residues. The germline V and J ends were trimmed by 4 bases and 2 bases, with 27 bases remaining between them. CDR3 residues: CASSSDMIRQDDYPYEQYF. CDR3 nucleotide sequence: TGTGCCAGCAGTTCCGACATGATCAGACAGGACGATTATCCCTACGAGCAGTACTTC.

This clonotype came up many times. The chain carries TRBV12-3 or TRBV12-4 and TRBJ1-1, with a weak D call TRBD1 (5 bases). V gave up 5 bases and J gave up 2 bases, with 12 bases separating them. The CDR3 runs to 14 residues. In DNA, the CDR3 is TGTGCCAGCAGTCCGGGACGGAGAAACACTGAAGCTTTCTTT. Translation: CASSPGRRNTEAFF.

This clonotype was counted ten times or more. The CDR3 DNA is TGTGCCAGCAGCCAACAATCTCGCGAGCAGTACTTC. It specifies CASSQQSREQYF. The chain employs TRBV6-1 and TRBJ2-7; D is ambiguous. The ends were cut back, 6 bases at V and 6 bases at J, with 12 bases in the middle. Germline V gene data show CDR1 as MNHNS and CDR2 as SASEGT. The CDR3 runs 12 residues.

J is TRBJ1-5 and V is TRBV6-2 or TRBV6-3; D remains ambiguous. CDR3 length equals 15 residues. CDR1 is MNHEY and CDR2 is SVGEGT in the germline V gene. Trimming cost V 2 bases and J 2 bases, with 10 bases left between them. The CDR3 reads CASSYEGWRNQPQHF. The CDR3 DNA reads TGTGCCAGCAGTTACGAAGGGTGGCGCAATCAGCCCCAGCATTTT.

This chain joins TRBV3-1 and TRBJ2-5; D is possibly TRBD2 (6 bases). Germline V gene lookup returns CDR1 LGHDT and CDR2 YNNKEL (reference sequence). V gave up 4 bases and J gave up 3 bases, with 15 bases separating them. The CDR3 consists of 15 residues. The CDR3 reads CASSPLRGGKETQYF. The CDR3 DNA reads TGTGCCAGCAGCCCTCTCAGAGGCGGGAAAGAGACCCAGTACTTC.

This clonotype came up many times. CDR3 sequence (DNA): TGTGCCAGCAGCTTATTTATTGGGTCCGAGCAGTACTTC. Its translation: CASSLFIGSEQYF. The chain couples TRBV12-3 or TRBV12-4 to TRBJ2-7; D unresolved. The CDR3 is 13 amino acids. Trimming took off 6 bases at V and 6 bases at J, with 15 bases between the two ends.